This T cell receptor beta chain was found in a study of OX40 agonist ivuxolimab in advanced cancers. About the research overall: With a range of roughly 23 to 90, age averaged about 59 years, and 75% to 90% were male.

About this clone itself: The antigen is unknown.

Individuals having autoimmune disease history or systemic immunosuppression were not enrolled. Study-wide findings and caveats: More expanded clones were found, on average, in CD8+ than in CD4+ T cells. At doses 0.1 to 3.0 mg/kg, CD4+ and CD8+ clones expanded.

Germline CDR1 is SNHLY and CDR2 is FYNNEI. The CDR3 is made up of 15 amino acids. V gave up 3 bases and J gave up 1 base, with 10 bases separating them. The assay was immunoSEQ multiplex PCR, and TCRdb's table has in-frame clones only and misses some. The table lists 70,000 to 75,000 clones, around 81% of them singletons. The receptor's source is an adult with an advanced solid tumor such as melanoma, head and neck, liver or kidney cancer. This sequence joins TRBV2 and TRBJ1-5; D not resolved. The source was CD4+ or CD8+ T cells sorted from blood, collected in a trial of the OX40 agonist ivuxolimab. CDR3 in amino acids: CASSDAGLSNQPQHF. The CDR3 DNA sequence: TGTGCCAGCAGTGATGCCGGGTTAAGCAATCAGCCCCAGCATTTT.